This is a list of T cell receptor beta chains from one sample in a study of shared clonotypes between healthy human individuals. The table came from immunoSEQ multiplex PCR; TCRdb's copy has only in-frame clones and leaves some out. The table has 550,000 to 700,000 clones, roughly 72% seen once. The sample consisted of memory CD4+ T cells sorted from blood. The receptors were sampled from a woman aged 30 to 39 in good health. Each CDR3 is given with its conserved first and last residue. D genes are given only for firm matches. For some rows the clone size is stated as once, few or many, or as a class when expanded; others skip it.

-,-,TRBV7-8,TRBJ2-6,CASSLPALPGANVLTF,TGTGCCAGCAGCTTGCCAGCCCTCCCTGGGGCCAACGTCCTGACTTTC
TRBD1,-,TRBV18,TRBJ1-3,CASSPLGTDLSPGNTIYF,TGTGCCAGCTCACCTCTCGGGACAGATCTCTCCCCTGGAAACACCATATATTTT
TRBD2,few,TRBV6-1,TRBJ2-1,CASSERASGNDEQFF,TGTGCCAGCAGTGAACGGGCTAGCGGGAATGACGAGCAGTTCTTC
TRBD2,few,TRBV2,TRBJ2-7,CASSERSGGRADEQYF,TGTGCCAGCAGTGAGAGGAGTGGCGGGAGGGCCGACGAGCAGTACTTC
-,-,TRBV6-1,TRBJ2-7,CASSGWDGTYEQYF,TGTGCCAGCAGTGGGTGGGACGGAACCTACGAGCAGTACTTC
-,-,TRBV30,TRBJ2-1,CAWSVGVAVEQFF,TGTGCCTGGAGTGTTGGAGTAGCTGTTGAGCAGTTCTTC
-,many,TRBV6-1,TRBJ1-4,CASSEQTTNEKLFF,TGTGCCAGCAGTGAACAGACAACTAATGAAAAACTGTTTTTT
-,few,TRBV27,TRBJ2-7,CASRDYTSSYEQYF,TGTGCCAGCAGGGACTATACGAGCTCCTACGAGCAGTACTTC
-,-,TRBV6-1,TRBJ2-7,CASSEGGTGSYEQYF,TGTGCCAGCAGTGAGGGGGGAACAGGTTCCTACGAGCAGTACTTC
TRBD1,few,TRBV11-2,TRBJ1-3,CASSASWTGSGNTIYF,TGTGCCAGCAGCGCTAGCTGGACAGGCTCTGGAAACACCATATATTTT
TRBD2,-,TRBV5-6,TRBJ2-5,CASSLGGSGRGETQYF,TGTGCCAGCAGCCTGGGTGGCAGCGGGAGGGGCGAGACCCAGTACTTC
TRBD2,once,TRBV7-3,TRBJ2-3,CASSLLLADTDTQYF,TGTGCCAGCAGCTTATTGCTAGCGGACACAGATACGCAGTATTTT
TRBD1,once,TRBV29-1,TRBJ2-5,CSVRTGGLETQYF,TGCAGCGTACGCACAGGGGGCCTGGAGACCCAGTACTTC
-,-,TRBV28,TRBJ2-4,CASSPNLAKNIQYF,TGTGCCAGCAGCCCCAACTTAGCCAAAAACATTCAGTACTTC
-,few,TRBV5-1,TRBJ2-3,CASSSEADTQYF,TGCGCCAGCAGCTCAGAAGCAGATACGCAGTATTTT
TRBD2,-,TRBV7-2,TRBJ2-3,CASSWKTGGDTQYF,TGTGCCAGCAGCTGGAAGACGGGGGGAGATACGCAGTATTTT
-,-,TRBV6-1,TRBJ1-5,CASSWLNQPQHF,TGTGCCAGCAGTTGGCTCAATCAGCCCCAGCATTTT
TRBD1,-,TRBV6-5,TRBJ1-2,CASSYSRQGLYGYTF,TGTGCCAGCAGTTACTCGAGACAGGGGTTGTATGGCTACACCTTC
-,once,TRBV2,TRBJ2-1,CASSGRDSESYNEQFF,TGTGCCAGCAGTGGGCGGGACAGTGAATCCTACAATGAGCAGTTCTTC
TRBD1,once,TRBV27,TRBJ2-7,CASSLIPTGGLYEQYF,TGTGCCAGCAGTCTGATCCCGACAGGGGGCCTCTACGAGCAGTACTTC
-,few,TRBV6-1,TRBJ1-5,CASSEEQGWHQPQHF,TGTGCCAGCAGCGAAGAACAGGGATGGCATCAGCCCCAGCATTTT
-,once,TRBV5-1,TRBJ2-2,CASSSSVNTGELFF,TGCGCCAGCAGCTCGAGCGTAAACACCGGGGAGCTGTTTTTT
-,once,TRBV28,TRBJ1-2,CASSRRDYGYTF,TGTGCCAGCAGTCGTAGGGACTATGGCTATACCTTC
TRBD2,-,TRBV7-8,TRBJ2-1,CASSLGLAGFYNEQFF,TGTGCCAGCAGCCTGGGACTAGCGGGGTTTTACAATGAGCAGTTCTTC
-,-,TRBV7-9,TRBJ2-5,CASSLGAEETQYF,TGTGCCAGCAGCTTAGGAGCGGAAGAGACCCAGTACTTC
-,-,TRBV19,TRBJ1-1,CASSIDRLGEAFF,TGTGCCAGTAGTATCGACAGGTTAGGAGAAGCTTTCTTT
TRBD2,-,TRBV7-8,TRBJ2-2,CASSEREGRNGELFF,TGTGCCAGCAGCGAGCGGGAGGGCCGTAACGGGGAGCTGTTTTTT
TRBD1,-,TRBV5-1,TRBJ1-4,CASSRTGGREKLFF,TGCGCCAGCAGCCGGACAGGGGGACGGGAAAAACTGTTTTTT
-,-,TRBV19,TRBJ1-2,CASSIDFRARLNYGYTF,TGTGCCAGTAGTATCGACTTCCGTGCCAGGCTAAACTATGGCTACACCTTC
-,few,TRBV19,TRBJ2-5,CASSIAPEVFLETQYF,TGTGCCAGTAGTATAGCTCCGGAAGTCTTCCTAGAGACCCAGTACTTC
-,-,TRBV9,TRBJ2-2,CASSVAGANTGELFF,TGTGCCAGCAGCGTAGCGGGGGCTAACACCGGGGAGCTGTTTTTT
-,-,TRBV19,TRBJ1-1,CASSTDRRTEAFF,TGTGCCAGTAGTACAGACCGGAGAACTGAAGCTTTCTTT
-,-,TRBV28,TRBJ2-1,CASSYRDNSYNEQFF,TGTGCCAGCAGCTACCGGGACAACTCCTACAATGAGCAGTTCTTC
-,-,TRBV7-2,TRBJ2-1,CASSSNAGFGNEQFF,TGTGCCAGCAGCTCAAACGCGGGCTTTGGTAATGAGCAGTTCTTC
-,few,TRBV7-3,TRBJ2-2,CASSNNPRGFTGELFF,TGTGCCAGCAGCAATAACCCGAGAGGTTTCACCGGGGAGCTGTTTTTT
-,once,TRBV7-8,TRBJ2-5,CATVRGNEETQYF,TGTGCCACGGTCCGGGGGAACGAAGAGACCCAGTACTTC
-,-,TRBV18,TRBJ2-7,CASSPGSSYEQYF,TGTGCCAGCTCACCAGGGAGCTCCTACGAGCAGTACTTC
-,few,TRBV6-5,TRBJ2-7,CASSYSAGSSYEQYF,TGTGCCAGCAGTTACTCGGCAGGGAGCTCCTACGAGCAGTACTTC
-,-,TRBV2,TRBJ2-1,CASRVGSYNEQFF,TGTGCCAGCCGAGTCGGGAGTTACAATGAGCAGTTCTTC
-,-,TRBV28,TRBJ2-6,CASSWSSGANVLTF,TGTGCCAGCAGTTGGTCTTCTGGGGCCAACGTCCTGACTTTC
TRBD1,-,TRBV7-8,TRBJ1-1,CASSGGQGAGAFF,TGTGCCAGCAGCGGGGGACAGGGGGCGGGTGCTTTCTTT
-,-,TRBV5-1,TRBJ1-2,CASSFDRSYGYTF,TGCGCCAGCAGCTTCGACAGGTCCTATGGCTACACCTTC
-,many,TRBV5-1,TRBJ1-2,CASSRGWANYGYTF,TGCGCCAGCAGCCGCGGCTGGGCAAACTATGGCTACACCTTC
-,-,TRBV19,TRBJ1-2,CASSIENRPGHGYTF,TGTGCCAGTAGTATAGAGAACAGGCCCGGACATGGCTACACCTTC
TRBD1,-,TRBV6-5,TRBJ2-2,CASSYSTGGTGELFF,TGTGCCAGCAGTTACTCTACAGGGGGCACCGGGGAGCTGTTTTTT
-,few,TRBV11-2,TRBJ1-5,CASSLDRDQPQHF,TGTGCCAGCAGCTTAGATCGGGACCAGCCCCAGCATTTT
-,once,TRBV28,TRBJ2-2,CASRRFPPFTGRDTGELFF,TGTGCCAGCAGACGCTTCCCCCCGTTTACAGGGAGGGACACCGGGGAGCTGTTTTTT
TRBD1,many,TRBV5-1,TRBJ1-2,CASSPDRQGGYGYTF,TGCGCCAGCAGCCCAGACAGGCAGGGGGGCTATGGCTACACCTTC
-,-,TRBV4-1,TRBJ1-1,CASSRPGGNTEAFF,TGCGCCAGCAGCCGACCCGGGGGGAACACTGAAGCTTTCTTT
-,-,TRBV11-3,TRBJ2-2,CASSLGGSTNTGELFF,TGTGCCAGCAGCTTAGGGGGGAGTACTAACACCGGGGAGCTGTTTTTT
TRBD2,-,TRBV5-1,TRBJ2-1,CASSSASGSYNEQFF,TGCGCCAGCAGCTCGGCAAGCGGGAGTTACAATGAGCAGTTCTTC
TRBD1,-,TRBV6-5,TRBJ1-2,CASRQGSYGYTF,TGTGCCAGCAGACAGGGGTCCTATGGCTACACCTTC
-,-,TRBV5-1,TRBJ1-1,CASSLVGMNTEAFF,TGCGCCAGCAGCTTGGTTGGGATGAACACTGAAGCTTTCTTT